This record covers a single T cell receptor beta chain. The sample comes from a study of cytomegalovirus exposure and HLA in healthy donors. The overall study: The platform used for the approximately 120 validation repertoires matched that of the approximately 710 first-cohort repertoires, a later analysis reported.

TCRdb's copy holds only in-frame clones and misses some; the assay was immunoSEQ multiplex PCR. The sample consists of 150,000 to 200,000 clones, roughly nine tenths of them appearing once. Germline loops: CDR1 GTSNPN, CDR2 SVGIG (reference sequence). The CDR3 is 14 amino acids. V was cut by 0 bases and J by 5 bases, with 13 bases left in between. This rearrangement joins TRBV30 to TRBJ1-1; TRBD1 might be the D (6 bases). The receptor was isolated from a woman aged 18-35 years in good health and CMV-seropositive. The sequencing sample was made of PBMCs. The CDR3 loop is CAWSVGGRGTEAFF. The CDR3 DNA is TGTGCCTGGAGTGTCGGGGGGCGAGGGACTGAAGCTTTCTTT.